Reported below is one T cell receptor beta chain. Its antigen is currently unknown. The data derive from a study of OX40 agonist ivuxolimab in advanced cancers. Study-level information: Patients were dosed intravenously with ivuxolimab at 0.01 to 10 mg/kg every 2 weeks. Regarding the study as a whole: The study found among the lowest clonal expansion in partial responders at 0.1-3.0 mg/kg. The specificity for antigen of the expanded peripheral T cells was not determined.

Patients had blood sampled at baseline and again on cycle 4 day 1 and cycle 7 day 1. Data came from immunoSEQ multiplex PCR; TCRdb stores just in-frame clones and leaves some out. The sample shows 60,000 to 65,000 clones, around 90% of them seen only once. The input for sequencing was CD4+ or CD8+ T cells sorted from blood, taken in a trial of the OX40 agonist ivuxolimab. The sequence was collected from an adult with an advanced solid tumor such as melanoma, head and neck, liver or kidney cancer.

The CDR3 here is CASSIGVNEQFF. The CDR3 coding sequence is TGTGCCAGTAGTATAGGTGTCAATGAGCAGTTCTTC. The chain couples TRBV19 to TRBJ2-1; the D is unclear. The ends were cut back, 1 base at V and 6 bases at J, with 4 bases in the middle. CDR1 and CDR2 from the germline V gene are LNHDA and SQIVND (reference sequence). The CDR3 consists of 12 residues.